These T cell receptor beta chains were read from a single sample in a study of T cell repertoires in cytomegalovirus infection. TCRdb redid the calling of the reads with MiXCR, one entry per CDR3 protein. Here the sample spans nearly 450,000 distinct CDR3 sequences, under 40% being singletons. Sequencing was performed on PBMCs. These receptors were obtained from a human donor in good health (CMV status not recorded). Some clones in this sample may be carry-over from other donors' samples. Both conserved end residues are part of each CDR3. The D gene is left open where the match is weak. Not all rows give a size; the values are once, few, many and, for expanded clones, a class.

v_call	clone_size	d_call	j_call	cdr3_nt	cdr3_aa
TRBV6-7	few	-	TRBJ2-4	TGTGCCAGCAGTTACTTAGGACTAATGGCAGATCCAGTACTCGCCAAAAACATTCAGTACTTC	CASSYLGLMADPVLAKNIQYF
TRBV7-8	many	-	TRBJ1-1	TGTGCCAGCAGCTTGGCAGGTGGAGTGAACACTGAAGCTTTCTTT	CASSLAGGVNTEAFF
TRBV5-4	-	TRBD1	TRBJ2-7	TGTGCCAGCAGCTCCAGACAGGGCTACGAGCAGTACTTC	CASSSRQGYEQYF
TRBV28	-	-	TRBJ1-1	TGTGCCTGCAGAATAGGCGGGGCAATCATGAACACTGAAGCTTTCTTT	CACRIGGAIMNTEAFF
TRBV24-1	-	-	TRBJ1-5	TGTGCCACCAGTGATCCCGGGGGCGGGGGTGGCAATCAGCCCCAGCATTTT	CATSDPGGGGGNQPQHF
TRBV6-1	few	TRBD1	TRBJ2-4	TGTGCCAGCAGTGAAGAGACAGGGCTGCCCGGGGCCAAAAACATTCAGTACTTC	CASSEETGLPGAKNIQYF
TRBV18	-	-	TRBJ2-2	TGTGCCAGCTCACCACCCTCAAGAGGCGACACCGGGGAGCTGTTTTTT	CASSPPSRGDTGELFF
TRBV6-5	few	-	TRBJ1-3	TGTGCCAGCAGTTCACCAAGGAGCTCTGGAAACACCATATATTTT	CASSSPRSSGNTIYF
TRBV28	many	-	TRBJ1-2	TGTGCCAGCAGTTCCACAGCCTATGGCTACACCTTC	CASSSTAYGYTF
TRBV6-6	few	TRBD2	TRBJ2-2	TGTGCCAGCAGTTACCCAAGCGGGGGGGGCCCCGGGGAGCTGTTTTTT	CASSYPSGGGPGELFF
TRBV7-9	-	TRBD1	TRBJ1-4	TGTGCCAGCAGCTTCCCGACAGGGATGTCAACTAATGAAAAACTGTTTTTT	CASSFPTGMSTNEKLFF
TRBV5-1	few	-	TRBJ1-1	TGCGCCAGCAGCGTGGGACCGCTCAACACTGAAGCTTTCTTT	CASSVGPLNTEAFF
TRBV4-1	-	-	TRBJ2-3	TGCGCCAGCAGCCAAGATCCGCAGGTTACCCTCTTT	CASSQDPQVTLF
TRBV2	-	-	TRBJ1-5	TGTGCCAGCTCGCTTCTGGGGGCAGACAATCAGCCCCAGCATTTT	CASSLLGADNQPQHF
TRBV4-1	many	-	TRBJ1-5	TGCGCCAGCAGCCAAGACCATAGCAATCAGCCCCAGCATTTT	CASSQDHSNQPQHF
TRBV7-2	-	-	TRBJ2-5	TGTGACAGCAGCCAGCAGGGGCAGGGGCAAGAGACCCAGTACTTC	CDSSQQGQGQETQYF
TRBV5-6	-	TRBD2	TRBJ2-5	TGTGACAGCAGCTTCTTTGCGGGGGGCAACCAAGAGACCCAGTACTTC	CDSSFFAGGNQETQYF
TRBV4-1	few	-	TRBJ1-1	TGCGCCAGCAGCCAAGATCTCGTGAACACTGAAGCTTTCTTT	CASSQDLVNTEAFF
TRBV12-3/TRBV12-4	-	-	TRBJ2-7	TGTGCCCTCAGTTTCCAGGGGGGACAGCAGTACTTC	CALSFQGGQQYF
TRBV28	few	-	TRBJ1-2	TGTGCCAGCAGCCCTGCAGGGGCGAGCGATGGCTATGGCTACACCTTC	CASSPAGASDGYGYTF
TRBV12-3/TRBV12-4	-	-	TRBJ1-6	TGTGCCAGCAGTCCCCGACGGGGGGTTTCACCCCTCCCCTTT	CASSPRRGVSPLPF
TRBV6-1	-	TRBD1	TRBJ1-2	TGTGCCAGCAGAGAAACAGGGGCCTATGGCTACACCTTC	CASRETGAYGYTF
TRBV12-3/TRBV12-4	-	-	TRBJ2-2	TGTGCCAGCAGTTTACAGGGGGAGGAGGGGGAGCTGTTTTTT	CASSLQGEEGELFF
TRBV28	-	TRBD1	TRBJ2-7	TGTGCCAGCAGTTTCCCCGGACAGGGTGGGGGTATAAGCTCCTACGAGCAGTACTTC	CASSFPGQGGGISSYEQYF
TRBV4-1	-	-	TRBJ2-3	TGCGCCAGCAGCCACGGACCTAACACAGATACGCAGTATTTT	CASSHGPNTDTQYF
TRBV10-2	many	-	TRBJ1-5	TGCGCCAGCAGTGATTTGGGTCAGCCCCAGCATTTT	CASSDLGQPQHF
TRBV28	-	TRBD1	TRBJ1-4	TGTGCCAGCAGGCAGACAGGGAAGAATGAAAAACTGTTTTTT	CASRQTGKNEKLFF
TRBV7-6	-	-	TRBJ2-5	TGTGCCAGCAGCTTAGTGGCCTCAAAAGAGACCCAGTACTTC	CASSLVASKETQYF
TRBV10-1	few	TRBD2	TRBJ2-5	TGCGCCAGCAGTGTAGGTAGCGGGGCTTCGGAGACCCAGTACTTC	CASSVGSGASETQYF
TRBV14	-	-	TRBJ1-6	TGTGCCAGCAGCCAATTGGACAGTTATAATTCACCCCTCCACTTT	CASSQLDSYNSPLHF
TRBV6-6	-	-	TRBJ1-5	TGTGCCAGCAGTTCCCCCCGGGCAGGGAATCAGCCCCAGCATTTT	CASSSPRAGNQPQHF
TRBV6-2/TRBV6-3	-	TRBD2	TRBJ2-4	TGTGCCACCCAGGGAGGGAATGTAGCCAAAAACATTCAGTACTTC	CATQGGNVAKNIQYF
TRBV15	few	-	TRBJ1-1	TGTGCCACCAGCAGAGATCGCAGTTACACTGAAGCTTTCTTT	CATSRDRSYTEAFF
TRBV6-1	few	-	TRBJ1-2	TGTGCCAGCAGTGGGGCGGCAGGGAATAACTATGGCTACACCTTC	CASSGAAGNNYGYTF
TRBV5-1	-	TRBD1	TRBJ1-1	TGCGCCAGCAGCCCCGGACAGGGGTTGATGGAAGCTTTCTTT	CASSPGQGLMEAFF
TRBV28	few	-	TRBJ1-2	TGTGCCAGCCCCCGAGCGCGAGCTAACTATGGCTACACCTTC	CASPRARANYGYTF
TRBV27	-	-	TRBJ1-6	TGTGCCAGCAGTTTGCTTCAGTATAATTCACCCCTCCACTTT	CASSLLQYNSPLHF
TRBV6-1	-	TRBD2	TRBJ2-1	TGTGCCAGCAGTGAAGCGGCGGGGGGGGTGGGTGAGCAGTTCTTC	CASSEAAGGVGEQFF
TRBV7-9	-	TRBD2	TRBJ2-3	TGTGCCAGCAGCCCTCAGAGGACTAGCGGGGGGCCCGCCACAGATACGCAGTATTTT	CASSPQRTSGGPATDTQYF
TRBV19	-	TRBD1	TRBJ2-7	TGTGCCAGTAGTTCCTCGCCCGGGACAGGATACGAGCAGTACTTC	CASSSSPGTGYEQYF
TRBV12-3/TRBV12-4	-	TRBD1	TRBJ1-5	TGTGCCAGCAGCGTACAGGGGGATCAGCCCCAGCATTTT	CASSVQGDQPQHF
TRBV7-3	many	-	TRBJ2-7	TGTGCCAGCAGCCCAACAGGACTCTCCTACGAGCAGTACTTC	CASSPTGLSYEQYF
TRBV12-3/TRBV12-4	many	-	TRBJ1-1	TGTGCCAGCAGTTTGAGCTTTACGGGTGCTTTCTTT	CASSLSFTGAFF
TRBV5-1	-	TRBD2	TRBJ2-7	TGCGCCAGCAGCCCTGGCCGGGGGGGGTACGAGCAGTACTTC	CASSPGRGGYEQYF
TRBV6-2/TRBV6-3	-	-	TRBJ2-3	TGTGCCAGCAGTTACTCACGGGGTATCACAGATACGCAGTATTTT	CASSYSRGITDTQYF
TRBV7-8	many	-	TRBJ1-1	TGTGCCAGCAGCTTACAGAGCAGGGCCCCACCAGCTTTCTTT	CASSLQSRAPPAFF
TRBV7-8	many	TRBD1	TRBJ1-1	TGTGCCAGCAGCTCCCTCGACAGGGTAGTCAACACTGAAGCTTTCTTT	CASSSLDRVVNTEAFF
TRBV5-4	-	-	TRBJ2-5	TGTGCCAGCGGGGGGGGGCCCGGGGAGACCCAGTACTTC	CASGGGPGETQYF
TRBV7-4	-	-	TRBJ2-1	TGTGCCAGCCAGGGGTACAATGAGCAGTTCTTC	CASQGYNEQFF
TRBV11-1	few	TRBD2	TRBJ2-2	TGTGCCAGCAGCCTCAGGAGCGGGGGGGCCGCCGGGGAGCTGTTTTTT	CASSLRSGGAAGELFF
TRBV24-1	few	TRBD1	TRBJ1-5	TGTGCCACCAGTGGGGGACAGGGCAATCAGCCCCAGCATTTT	CATSGGQGNQPQHF
TRBV14	-	-	TRBJ2-3	TGTGCCAGCAGCCGACGGGCCACAGATACGCAGTATTTT	CASSRRATDTQYF
TRBV7-6	many	TRBD2	TRBJ2-3	TGTGCCAGCAGTACACACCCTAGCGGGGGGGCCCCCACTACGCAGTATTTT	CASSTHPSGGAPTTQYF
TRBV6-6	-	-	TRBJ2-3	TGTGCCAGCAGTTCCCGGGAGACGGCAATCACAGATACGCAGTATTTT	CASSSRETAITDTQYF
TRBV7-9	few	-	TRBJ2-7	TGTGCCAGCAGCTTAGATGGGGTCCCCAGCGAGCAGTACTTC	CASSLDGVPSEQYF